This entry lists 3 T cell receptor beta chains sequenced from one sample in a study of cytomegalovirus exposure and HLA in healthy donors. Here immunoSEQ multiplex PCR was the method, and the copy in TCRdb shows in-frame clones only, minus some. The sample contains roughly 80,000 clones, 94% of which appear only once. The material sequenced was PBMCs. Receptor source: a young woman in good health and CMV-seropositive.

V gene TRBV7-3 combines with J gene TRBJ2-7; 8 nucleotides match TRBD1. Germline V lookup: CDR1 SGHTA, CDR2 FQGTGA. The CDR3 consists of 15 residues. V was clipped by 5 bases and J by 7 bases; unmatched bases: 13. CDR3 DNA: TGTGCCAGCAGCCCTTTAGGACAGGGACCCAGGGAGCAGTACTTC. Residues: CASSPLGQGPREQYF.

This rearrangement joins TRBV15 to TRBJ1-2; no firm D call. V lost 8 bases, J lost 2 bases, and 15 bases lay in between. Germline V gene sequence: CDR1 LNHNV, CDR2 YYDKDF (reference sequence). The CDR3 has 14 residues. The CDR3: CATSNRAKNYGYTF. In DNA, the CDR3 is TGTGCCACCTCAAACAGAGCAAAAAACTATGGCTACACCTTC.

This clone has just one count. The rearrangement uses TRBV6-5 and TRBJ1-2, with 8 positions matching TRBD1. The ends lost 0 bases at V and 8 bases at J; junction bases unmatched: 8. Germline CDR1 MNHEY, CDR2 SVGAGI. This CDR3 contains 15 residues. CDR3 loop: CASSYSGTGSRGYTF. The CDR3 DNA follows: TGTGCCAGCAGTTACTCTGGGACAGGATCGAGGGGCTACACCTTC.